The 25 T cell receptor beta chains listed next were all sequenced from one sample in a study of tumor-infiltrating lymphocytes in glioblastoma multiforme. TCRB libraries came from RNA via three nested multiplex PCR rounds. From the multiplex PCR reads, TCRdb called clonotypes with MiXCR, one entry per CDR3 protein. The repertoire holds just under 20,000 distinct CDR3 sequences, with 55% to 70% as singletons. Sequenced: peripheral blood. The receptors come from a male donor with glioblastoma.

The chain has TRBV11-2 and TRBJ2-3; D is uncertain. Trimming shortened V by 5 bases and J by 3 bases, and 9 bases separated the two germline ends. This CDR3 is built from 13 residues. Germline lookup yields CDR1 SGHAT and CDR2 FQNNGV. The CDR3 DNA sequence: TGTGCCAGCAGCAATTCGCCAACAGATACGCAGTATTTT. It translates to CASSNSPTDTQYF.

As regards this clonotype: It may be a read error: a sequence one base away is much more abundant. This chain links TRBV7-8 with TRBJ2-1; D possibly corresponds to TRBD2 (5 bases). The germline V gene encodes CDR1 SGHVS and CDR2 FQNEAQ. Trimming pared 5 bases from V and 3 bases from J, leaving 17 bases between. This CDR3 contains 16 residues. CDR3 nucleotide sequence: TGTGCCAGCAGCCGTTATACGGGAATGGTCTACAATGAGCAGTTCTTC. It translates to CASSRYTGMVYNEQFF.

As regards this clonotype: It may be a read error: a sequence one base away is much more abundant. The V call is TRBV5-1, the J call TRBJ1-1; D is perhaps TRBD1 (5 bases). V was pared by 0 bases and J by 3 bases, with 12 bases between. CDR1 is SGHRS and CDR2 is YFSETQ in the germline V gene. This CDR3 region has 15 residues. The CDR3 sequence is CASSLDGGRDTEAFF. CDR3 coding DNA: TGCGCCAGCAGCTTGGATGGGGGGAGGGACACTGAAGCTTTCTTT.

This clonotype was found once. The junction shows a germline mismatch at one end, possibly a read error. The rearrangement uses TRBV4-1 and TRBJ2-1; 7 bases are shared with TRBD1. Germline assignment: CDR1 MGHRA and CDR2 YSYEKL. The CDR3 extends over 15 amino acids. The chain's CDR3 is CAISQEQGIGNEQFF. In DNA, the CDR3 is TGCGCCATCAGCCAAGAACAGGGGATTGGCAATGAGCAGTTCTTC.

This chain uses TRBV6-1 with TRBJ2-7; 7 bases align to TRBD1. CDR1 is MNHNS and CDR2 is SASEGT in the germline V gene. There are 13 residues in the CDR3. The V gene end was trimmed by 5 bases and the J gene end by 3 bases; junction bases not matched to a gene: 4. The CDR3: CASSFRQGYEQYF. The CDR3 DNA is TGTGCCAGCAGTTTTCGACAGGGCTACGAGCAGTACTTC.

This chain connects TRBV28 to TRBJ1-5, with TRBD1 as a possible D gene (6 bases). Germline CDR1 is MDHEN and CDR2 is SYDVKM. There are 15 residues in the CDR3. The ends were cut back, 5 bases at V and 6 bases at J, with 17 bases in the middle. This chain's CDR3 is CASSPGGRWGQPQHF. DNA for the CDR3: TGTGCCAGCAGTCCCGGGGGCAGGTGGGGTCAGCCCCAGCATTTT.

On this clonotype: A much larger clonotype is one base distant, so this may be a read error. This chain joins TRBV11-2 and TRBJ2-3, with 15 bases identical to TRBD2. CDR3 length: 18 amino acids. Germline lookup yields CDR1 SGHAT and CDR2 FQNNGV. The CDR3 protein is CASSFPGLAGGPVDTRYF. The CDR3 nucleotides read TGTGCCAGCAGCTTCCCCGGACTAGCGGGGGGGCCGGTGGATACGCGGTATTTT. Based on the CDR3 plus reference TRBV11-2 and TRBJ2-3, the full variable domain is EAGVAQSPRYKIIEKRQSVAFWCNPISGHATLYWYQQILGQGPKLLIQFQNNGVVDDSQLPKDRFSAERLKGVDSTLKIQPAKLEDSAVYLCASSFPGLAGGPVDTRYFGPGTRLTVL.

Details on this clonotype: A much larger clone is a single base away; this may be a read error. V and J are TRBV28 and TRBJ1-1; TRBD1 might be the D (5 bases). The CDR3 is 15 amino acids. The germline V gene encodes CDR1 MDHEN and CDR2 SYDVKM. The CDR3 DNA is TGTGCCAGCATTTCATCATCGGCAGGGAACACTGAAGCTTCCTTT. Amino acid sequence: CASISSSAGNTEASF.

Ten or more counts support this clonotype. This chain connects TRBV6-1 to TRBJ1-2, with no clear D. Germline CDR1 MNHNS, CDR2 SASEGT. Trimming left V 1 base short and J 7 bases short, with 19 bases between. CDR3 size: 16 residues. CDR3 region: CASSEVAGRLTAGYTF. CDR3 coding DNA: TGTGCCAGCAGTGAAGTCGCCGGGCGTTTGACTGCTGGCTACACCTTC.

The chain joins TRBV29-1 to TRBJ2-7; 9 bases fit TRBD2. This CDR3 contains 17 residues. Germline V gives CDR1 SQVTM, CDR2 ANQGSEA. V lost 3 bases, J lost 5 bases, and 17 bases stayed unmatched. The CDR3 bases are TGCAGCGTTGAGGGGACTAGCTGGAGGGCCAACCAAGACGAGCAGTACTTC. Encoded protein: CSVEGTSWRANQDEQYF.

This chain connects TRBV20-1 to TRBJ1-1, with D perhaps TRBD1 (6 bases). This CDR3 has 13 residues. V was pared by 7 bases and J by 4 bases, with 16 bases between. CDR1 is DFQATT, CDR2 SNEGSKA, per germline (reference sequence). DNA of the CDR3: TGCAGTGTCATACTGGACAGAAGCACTGAAGCTTTCTTT. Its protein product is CSVILDRSTEAFF.

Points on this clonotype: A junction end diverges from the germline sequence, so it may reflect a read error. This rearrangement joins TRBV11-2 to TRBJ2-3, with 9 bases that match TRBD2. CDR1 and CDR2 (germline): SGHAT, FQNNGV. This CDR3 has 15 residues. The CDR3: CAISVSGGLPDTRYF. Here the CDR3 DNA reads TGTGCCATCAGCGTTAGCGGGGGCCTCCCAGATACGCGGTATTTT.

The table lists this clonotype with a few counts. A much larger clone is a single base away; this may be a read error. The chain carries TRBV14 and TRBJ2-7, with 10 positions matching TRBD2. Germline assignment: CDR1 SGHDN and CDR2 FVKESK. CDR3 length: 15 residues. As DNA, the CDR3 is TGTGCCTGCAGCCAAAGGACTAGCGGCGTCTACGAGCAGTACTTC. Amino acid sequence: CACSQRTSGVYEQYF. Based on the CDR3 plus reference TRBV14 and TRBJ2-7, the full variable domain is EAGVTQFPSHSVIEKGQTVTLRCDPISGHDNLYWYRRVMGKEIKFLLHFVKESKQDESGMPNNRFLAERTGGTYSTLKVQPAELEDSGVYFCACSQRTSGVYEQYFGPGTRLTVT.

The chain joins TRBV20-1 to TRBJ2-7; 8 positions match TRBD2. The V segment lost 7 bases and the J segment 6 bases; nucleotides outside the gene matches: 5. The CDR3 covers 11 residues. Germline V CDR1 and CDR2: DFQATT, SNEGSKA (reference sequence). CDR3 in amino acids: CSEEAGGEQYF. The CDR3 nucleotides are TGCAGTGAGGAGGCGGGGGGCGAGCAGTACTTC.

CDR3 sequence: CASSEEPDPLEEYF. The CDR3 DNA reads TGTGCCAGCAGTGAAGAGCCAGATCCCCTTGAGGAGTACTTC. The chain is built from TRBV6-1 and TRBJ2-7, with D unresolved. This CDR3 region has 14 residues. Germline loops: CDR1 MNHNS, CDR2 SASEGT. The germline V and J ends were trimmed by 1 base and 11 bases, with 18 bases remaining between them.

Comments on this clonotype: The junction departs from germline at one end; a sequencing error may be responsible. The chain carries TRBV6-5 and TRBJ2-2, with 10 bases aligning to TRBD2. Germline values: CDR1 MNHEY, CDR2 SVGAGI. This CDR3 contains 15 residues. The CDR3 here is CASRISGRVTGELLF. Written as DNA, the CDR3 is TGTGCCAGCAGGATAAGCGGGAGGGTCACCGGGGAGCTGTTGTTT.

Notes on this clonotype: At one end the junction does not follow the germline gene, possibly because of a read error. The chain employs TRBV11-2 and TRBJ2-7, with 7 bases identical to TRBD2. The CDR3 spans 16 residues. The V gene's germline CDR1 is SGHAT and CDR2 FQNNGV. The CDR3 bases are TGTGCCAGCAGCTTAGTTTGGGGAGGGGCGTACTACGAACAGTACTTC. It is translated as CASSLVWGGAYYEQYF.

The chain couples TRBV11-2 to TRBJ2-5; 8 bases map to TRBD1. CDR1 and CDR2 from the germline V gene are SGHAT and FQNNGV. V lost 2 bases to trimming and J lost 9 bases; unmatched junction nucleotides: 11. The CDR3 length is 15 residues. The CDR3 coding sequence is TGTGCCAGCAGCTTATTGACAGGGGCCTTTTATGCCCAGTACTTC. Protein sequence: CASSLLTGAFYAQYF.

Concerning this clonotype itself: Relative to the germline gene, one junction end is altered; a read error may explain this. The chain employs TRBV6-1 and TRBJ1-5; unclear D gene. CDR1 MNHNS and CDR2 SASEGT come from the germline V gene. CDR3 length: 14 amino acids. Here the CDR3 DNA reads TGTGCCAGCAGTGACCACTTCGGGGATCAGCCACAGCATTTT. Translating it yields CASSDHFGDQPQHF.

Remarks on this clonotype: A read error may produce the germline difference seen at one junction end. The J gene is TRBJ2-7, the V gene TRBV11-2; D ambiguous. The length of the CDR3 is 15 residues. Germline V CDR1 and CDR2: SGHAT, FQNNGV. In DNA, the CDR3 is TGTGCCGGCAGCTTAGATGTGATTCTCTCATACGAGCAGTACTTC. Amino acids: CAGSLDVILSYEQYF.

CDR3 residues: CSARGSGGNEKLFF. CDR3 coding DNA: TGCAGTGCTAGAGGATCAGGGGGAAATGAAAAACTGTTTTTT. The chain is built from TRBV20-1 and TRBJ1-4; 7 bases agree with TRBD1. CDR1 and CDR2 from the germline V gene are DFQATT and SNEGSKA (reference sequence). The ends lost 1 base at V and 5 bases at J; junction bases unmatched: 4. The CDR3 runs 14 residues.

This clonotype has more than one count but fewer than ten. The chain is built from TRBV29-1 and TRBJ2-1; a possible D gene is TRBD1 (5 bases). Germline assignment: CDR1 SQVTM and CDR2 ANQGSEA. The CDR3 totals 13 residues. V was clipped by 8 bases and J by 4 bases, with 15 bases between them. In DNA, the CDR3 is TGCAGCTCTGACAAACAGGAATACAATGAGCAGTTCTTC. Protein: CSSDKQEYNEQFF.

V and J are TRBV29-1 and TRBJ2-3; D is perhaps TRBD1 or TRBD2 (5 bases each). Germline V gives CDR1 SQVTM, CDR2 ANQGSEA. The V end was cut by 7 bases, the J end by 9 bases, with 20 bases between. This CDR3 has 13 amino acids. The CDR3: CSAESPDGDTQYF. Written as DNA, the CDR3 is TGCAGCGCCGAGTCCCCGGATGGGGACACGCAGTATTTT.

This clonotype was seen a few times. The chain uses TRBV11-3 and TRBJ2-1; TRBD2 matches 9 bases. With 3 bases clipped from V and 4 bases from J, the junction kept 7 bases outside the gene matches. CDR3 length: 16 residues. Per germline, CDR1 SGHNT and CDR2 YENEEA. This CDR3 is CASSFDSGGPYNEQFF. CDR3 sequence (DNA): TGTGCCAGCAGCTTTGATAGCGGGGGCCCTTACAATGAGCAGTTCTTC.

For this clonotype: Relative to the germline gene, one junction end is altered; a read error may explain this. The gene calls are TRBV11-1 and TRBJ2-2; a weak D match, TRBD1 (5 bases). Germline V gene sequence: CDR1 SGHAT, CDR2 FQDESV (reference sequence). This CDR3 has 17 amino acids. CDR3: CAISPGLGFANTEELFF. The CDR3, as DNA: TGTGCCATCAGTCCAGGGCTGGGATTCGCGAACACCGAGGAGCTGTTTTTT. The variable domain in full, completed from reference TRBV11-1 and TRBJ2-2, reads EAEVAQSPRYKITEKSQAVAFWCDPISGHATLYWYRQILGQGPELLVQFQDESVVDDSQLPKDRFSAERLKGVDSTLKIQPAELGDSAMYLCAISPGLGFANTEELFFGEGSRLTVL.